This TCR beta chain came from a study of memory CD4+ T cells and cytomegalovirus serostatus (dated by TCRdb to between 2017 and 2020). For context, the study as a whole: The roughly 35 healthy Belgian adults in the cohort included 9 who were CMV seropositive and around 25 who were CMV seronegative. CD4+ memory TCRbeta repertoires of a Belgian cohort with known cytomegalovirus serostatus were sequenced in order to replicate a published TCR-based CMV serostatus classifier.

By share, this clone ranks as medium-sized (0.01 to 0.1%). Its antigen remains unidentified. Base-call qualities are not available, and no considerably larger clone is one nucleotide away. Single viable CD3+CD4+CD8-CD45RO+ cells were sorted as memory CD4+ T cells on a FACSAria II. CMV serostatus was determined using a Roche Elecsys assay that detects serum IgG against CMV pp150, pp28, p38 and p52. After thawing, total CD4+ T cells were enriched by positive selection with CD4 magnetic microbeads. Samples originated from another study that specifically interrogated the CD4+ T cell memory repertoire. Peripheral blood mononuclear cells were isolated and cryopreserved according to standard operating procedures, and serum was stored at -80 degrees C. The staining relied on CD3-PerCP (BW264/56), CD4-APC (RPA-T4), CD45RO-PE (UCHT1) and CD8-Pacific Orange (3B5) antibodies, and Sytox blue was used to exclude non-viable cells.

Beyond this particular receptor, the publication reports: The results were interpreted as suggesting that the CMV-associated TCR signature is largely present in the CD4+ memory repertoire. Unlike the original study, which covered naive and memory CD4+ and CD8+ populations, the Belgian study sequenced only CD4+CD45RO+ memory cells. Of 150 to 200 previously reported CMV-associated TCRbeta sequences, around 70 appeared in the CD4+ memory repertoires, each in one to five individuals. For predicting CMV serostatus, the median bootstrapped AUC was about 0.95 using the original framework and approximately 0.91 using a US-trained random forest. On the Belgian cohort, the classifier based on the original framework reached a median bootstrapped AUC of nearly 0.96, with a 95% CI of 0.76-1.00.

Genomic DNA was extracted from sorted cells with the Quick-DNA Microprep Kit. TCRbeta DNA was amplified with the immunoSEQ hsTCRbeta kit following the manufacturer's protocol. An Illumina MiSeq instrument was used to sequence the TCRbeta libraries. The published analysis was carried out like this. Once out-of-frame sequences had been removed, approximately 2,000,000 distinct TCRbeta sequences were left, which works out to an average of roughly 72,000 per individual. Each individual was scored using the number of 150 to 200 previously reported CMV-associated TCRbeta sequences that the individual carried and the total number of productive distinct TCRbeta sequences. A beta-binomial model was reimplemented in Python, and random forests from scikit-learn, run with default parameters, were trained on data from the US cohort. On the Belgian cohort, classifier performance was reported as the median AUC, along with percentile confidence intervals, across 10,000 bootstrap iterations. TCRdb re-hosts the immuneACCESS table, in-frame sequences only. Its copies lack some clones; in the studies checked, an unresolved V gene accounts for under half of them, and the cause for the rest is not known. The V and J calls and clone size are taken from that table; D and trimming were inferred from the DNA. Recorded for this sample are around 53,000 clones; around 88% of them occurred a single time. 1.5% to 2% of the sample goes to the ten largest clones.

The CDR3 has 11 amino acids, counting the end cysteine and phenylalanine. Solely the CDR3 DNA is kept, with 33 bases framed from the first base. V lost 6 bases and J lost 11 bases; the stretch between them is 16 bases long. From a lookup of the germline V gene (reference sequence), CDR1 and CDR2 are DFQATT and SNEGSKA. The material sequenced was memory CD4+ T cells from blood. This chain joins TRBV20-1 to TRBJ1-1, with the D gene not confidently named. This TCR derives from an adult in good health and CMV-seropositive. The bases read TGCAGTGCGTTCCCTCACGGCAGGGCTTTCTTT. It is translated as CSAFPHGRAFF.